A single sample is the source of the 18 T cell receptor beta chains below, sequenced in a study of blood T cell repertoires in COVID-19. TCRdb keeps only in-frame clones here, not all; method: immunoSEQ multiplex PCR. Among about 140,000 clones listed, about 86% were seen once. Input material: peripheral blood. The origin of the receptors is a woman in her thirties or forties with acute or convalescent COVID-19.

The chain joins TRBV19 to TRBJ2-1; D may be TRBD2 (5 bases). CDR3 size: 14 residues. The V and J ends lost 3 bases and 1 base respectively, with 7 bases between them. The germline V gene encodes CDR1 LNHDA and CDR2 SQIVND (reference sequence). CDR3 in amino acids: CASSIGGSYNEQFF. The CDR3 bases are TGTGCCAGTAGTATTGGAGGTTCCTACAATGAGCAGTTCTTC.

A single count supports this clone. For the CDR3, the DNA is TGTGCCAGCAGCCCCCGATGGGGGAGGAAGTACTTC. It yields the protein CASSPRWGRKYF. The chain is built from TRBV7-2 and TRBJ2-7, with D maybe TRBD2 (6 bases). The CDR3 is made up of 12 amino acids. Trimming stripped 5 bases from V and 11 bases from J, with 16 bases between. Germline loops: CDR1 SGHTA, CDR2 FQGNSA.

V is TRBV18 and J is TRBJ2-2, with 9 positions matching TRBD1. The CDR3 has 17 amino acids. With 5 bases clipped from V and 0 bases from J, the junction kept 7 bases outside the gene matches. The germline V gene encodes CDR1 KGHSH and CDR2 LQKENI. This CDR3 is CASSFPGQGTNTGELFF. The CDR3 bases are TGTGCCAGCTCATTTCCGGGACAGGGTACGAACACCGGGGAGCTGTTTTTT.

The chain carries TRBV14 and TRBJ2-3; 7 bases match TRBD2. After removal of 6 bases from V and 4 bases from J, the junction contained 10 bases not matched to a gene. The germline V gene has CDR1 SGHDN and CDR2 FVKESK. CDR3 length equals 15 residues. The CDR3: CASSPWGGSADTQYF. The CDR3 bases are TGTGCCAGCAGTCCCTGGGGGGGTAGCGCAGATACGCAGTATTTT. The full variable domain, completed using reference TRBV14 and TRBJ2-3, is EAGVTQFPSHSVIEKGQTVTLRCDPISGHDNLYWYRRVMGKEIKFLLHFVKESKQDESGMPNNRFLAERTGGTYSTLKVQPAELEDSGVYFCASSPWGGSADTQYFGPGTRLTVL.

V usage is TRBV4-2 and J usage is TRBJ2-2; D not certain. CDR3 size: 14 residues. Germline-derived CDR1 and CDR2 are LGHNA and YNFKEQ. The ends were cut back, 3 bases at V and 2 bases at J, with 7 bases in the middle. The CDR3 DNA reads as TGTGCCAGCAGCCACCGTTTCAACACCGGGGAGCTGTTTTTT. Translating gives CASSHRFNTGELFF.

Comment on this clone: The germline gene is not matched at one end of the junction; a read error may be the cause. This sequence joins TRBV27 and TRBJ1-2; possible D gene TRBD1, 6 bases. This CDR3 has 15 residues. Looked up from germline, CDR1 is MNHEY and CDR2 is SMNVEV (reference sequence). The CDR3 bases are TGTGCCAGCAGTGCCCCCAGCAGGGGTAACGATGGCTACACCTTC. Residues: CASSAPSRGNDGYTF.

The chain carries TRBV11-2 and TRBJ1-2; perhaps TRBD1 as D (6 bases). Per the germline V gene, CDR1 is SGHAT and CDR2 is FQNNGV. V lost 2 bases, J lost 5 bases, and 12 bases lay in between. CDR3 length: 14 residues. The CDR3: CASSLLYRDYGYTF. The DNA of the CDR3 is TGTGCCAGCAGCTTATTATACAGGGATTATGGCTACACCTTC.

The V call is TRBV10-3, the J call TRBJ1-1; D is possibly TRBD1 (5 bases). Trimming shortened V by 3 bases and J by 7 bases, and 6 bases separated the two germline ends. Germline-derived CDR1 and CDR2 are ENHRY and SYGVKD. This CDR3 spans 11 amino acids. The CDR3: CAISERGEAFF. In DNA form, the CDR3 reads TGTGCCATCAGTGAAAGGGGTGAAGCTTTCTTT.

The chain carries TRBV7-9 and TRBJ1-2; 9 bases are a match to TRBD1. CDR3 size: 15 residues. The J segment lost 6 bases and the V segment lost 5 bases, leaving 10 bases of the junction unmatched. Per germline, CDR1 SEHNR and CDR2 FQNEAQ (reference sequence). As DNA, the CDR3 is TGTGCCAGCAGCCCCCGGGACAGGGCCTTTAATGGCTACACCTTC. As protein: CASSPRDRAFNGYTF. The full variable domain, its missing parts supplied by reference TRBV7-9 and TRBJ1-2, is DTGVSQNPRHKITKRGQNVTFRCDPISEHNRLYWYRQTLGQGPEFLTYFQNEAQLEKSRLLSDRFSAERPKGSFSTLEIQRTEQGDSAMYLCASSPRDRAFNGYTFGSGTRLTVV.

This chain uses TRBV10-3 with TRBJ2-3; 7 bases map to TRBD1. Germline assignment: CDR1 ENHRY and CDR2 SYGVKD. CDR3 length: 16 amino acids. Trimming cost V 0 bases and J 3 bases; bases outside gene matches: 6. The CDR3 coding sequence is TGTGCCATCAGTGAGTCCGGTGGACAGGTAACAGATACGCAGTATTTT. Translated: CAISESGGQVTDTQYF.

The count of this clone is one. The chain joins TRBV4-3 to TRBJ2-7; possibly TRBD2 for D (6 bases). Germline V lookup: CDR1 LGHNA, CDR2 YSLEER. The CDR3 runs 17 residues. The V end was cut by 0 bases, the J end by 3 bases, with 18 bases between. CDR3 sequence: CASSQDSRATGVYEQYF. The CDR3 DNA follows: TGCGCCAGCAGCCAAGATAGTCGCGCAACGGGAGTCTACGAGCAGTACTTC.

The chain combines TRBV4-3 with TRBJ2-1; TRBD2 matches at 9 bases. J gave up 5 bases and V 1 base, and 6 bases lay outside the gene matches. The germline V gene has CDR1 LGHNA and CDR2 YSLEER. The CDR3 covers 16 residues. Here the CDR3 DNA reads TGCGCCAGCAGCCAAGCGAAGCGGGAGGCGAACAATGAGCAGTTCTTC. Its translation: CASSQAKREANNEQFF.

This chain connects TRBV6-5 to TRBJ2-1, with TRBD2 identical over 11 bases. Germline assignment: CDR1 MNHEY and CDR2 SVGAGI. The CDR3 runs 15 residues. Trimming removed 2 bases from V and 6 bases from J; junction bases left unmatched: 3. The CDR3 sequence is CASSYDLAGGNEQFF. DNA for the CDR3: TGTGCCAGCAGTTACGACCTAGCGGGGGGCAATGAGCAGTTCTTC.

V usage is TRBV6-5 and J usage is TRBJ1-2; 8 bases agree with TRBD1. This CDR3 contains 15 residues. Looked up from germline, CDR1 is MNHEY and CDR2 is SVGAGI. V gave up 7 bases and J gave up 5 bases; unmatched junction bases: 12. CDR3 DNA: TGTGCCAGCACTCCCGGGACAGGTTCGGGGTATGGCTACACCTTC. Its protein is CASTPGTGSGYGYTF.

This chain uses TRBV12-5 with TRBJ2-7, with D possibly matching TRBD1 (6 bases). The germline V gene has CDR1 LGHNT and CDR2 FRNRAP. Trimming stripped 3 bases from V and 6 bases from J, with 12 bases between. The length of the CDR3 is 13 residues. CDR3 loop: CASGFPLTGEQYF. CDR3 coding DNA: TGTGCTAGTGGTTTCCCCCTGACAGGCGAGCAGTACTTC.

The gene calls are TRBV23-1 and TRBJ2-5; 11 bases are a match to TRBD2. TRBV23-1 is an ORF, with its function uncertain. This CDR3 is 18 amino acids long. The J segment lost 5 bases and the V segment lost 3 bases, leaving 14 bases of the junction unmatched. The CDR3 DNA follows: TGCGCCAGCAGTCAGCCCCGAGGCGCAGTAGCGGGAGGGGAGACCCAGTACTTC. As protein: CASSQPRGAVAGGETQYF.

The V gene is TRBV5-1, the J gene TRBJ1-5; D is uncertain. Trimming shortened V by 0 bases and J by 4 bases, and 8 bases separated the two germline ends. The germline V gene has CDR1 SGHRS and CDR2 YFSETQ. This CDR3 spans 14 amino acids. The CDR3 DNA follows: TGCGCCAGCAGCTTGGATACGGGAAATCAGCCCCAGCATTTT. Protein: CASSLDTGNQPQHF.

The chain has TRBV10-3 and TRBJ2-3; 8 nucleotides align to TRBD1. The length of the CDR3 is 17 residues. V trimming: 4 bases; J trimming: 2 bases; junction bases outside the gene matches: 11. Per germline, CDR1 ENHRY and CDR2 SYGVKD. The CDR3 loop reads CAISVGDRKVHTDTQYF. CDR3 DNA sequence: TGTGCCATCAGTGTGGGGGACAGGAAGGTTCACACAGATACGCAGTATTTT.